This TCR beta chain was documented in a study of blood T cell repertoires in COVID-19. Background on the study: Whether acute or convalescent, the COVID-19 samples came from the United States, Italy and Spain. T cells, B-cell-depleted T cells, or PBMCs provided the cDNA or gDNA that served as material.

Original analysis: Amplification with reference gene primers provided the estimates of nucleated cell counts. Only in-frame clones appear in the TCRdb table, and some are missing; sequencing was by immunoSEQ multiplex PCR. Clone size and the V and J calls come from that table; the DNA yielded D and trimming. The data show 200,000 to 300,000 clones, with approximately 86% seen just once and roughly 1.9% held by the top ten. Germline V gene data show CDR1 as DFQATT and CDR2 as SNEGSKA (reference sequence). The CDR3 extends over 15 amino acids. Trimming removed 3 bases from V and 5 bases from J; junction bases left unmatched: 8.

The chain employs TRBV20-1 and TRBJ2-5; 11 nucleotides match TRBD2. The sequence came from a man aged 25-40 years with active or convalescent COVID-19. The sequenced sample consisted of peripheral blood. The CDR3 loop reads CSASEASGGFETQYF. CDR3 DNA sequence: TGCAGTGCTAGTGAGGCTAGCGGGGGGTTTGAGACCCAGTACTTC.